The present entry profiles one TCR beta chain with its context. Produced via immunoSEQ multiplex PCR; TCRdb's table is partial and in-frame only. Here the sample spans 150,000 to 200,000 clones, more than 65% being singletons. The Seattle patients joined while their infection was active and were tracked longitudinally afterward. The data were taken from a study of blood T cell repertoires in COVID-19. Study in general: The United States, Italy and Spain were the sources of the acute and convalescent COVID-19 samples. T cells, B-cell-depleted T cells, or PBMCs supplied cDNA or gDNA.

The sample taken for sequencing was peripheral blood. The clonotype originates from a woman between 55 and 75 years old with COVID-19, enrolled during active disease.

The CDR3 loop is CASSPLGGGAVRTQYF. The CDR3, as DNA: TGTGCCAGCAGCCCTCTGGGCGGGGGGGCTGTTCGGACCCAGTACTTC. The chain combines TRBV7-2 with TRBJ2-5, with 9 nucleotides matching TRBD2. CDR3 length: 16 residues. The germline V gene has CDR1 SGHTA and CDR2 FQGNSA. V shed 5 bases, J shed 7 bases, and the junction held 14 bases outside the gene matches.